This TCR beta chain was documented in a study of identical twins (dated by TCRdb to between 2015 and 2016). For the wider study: To test whether fetal clonotypes persist, this study deep-sequenced TCR alpha and beta repertoires from monozygotic twins, from unrelated adults of various ages, and from cord blood. To rule out contamination, replicate twin experiments were performed at different times with different library preparation protocols. General conclusions and limits of the study: Conclusions relied on cross-sectional statistical analysis, since the same donors could not be followed over many years. Out-of-frame TCR alpha sharing in monozygotic twins was systematically underestimated by recombination models, whereas sharing between unrelated individuals was in agreement with the recombination models. Compared with coincidental sharing between unrelated individuals, out-of-frame TCR alpha sequences shared between twins had an excess of sequences with low generation probability. Zero-insertion analyses could be partly confounded by invariant T cells such as MAIT and iNKT, although diverse VJ usage argued against such confounding for most clonotypes. Fewer insertions were carried by abundant cord blood beta clonotypes, a similar but weaker trend appeared in young adult naive repertoires, and no such trend appeared in memory repertoires. The excess sharing between twins in beta out-of-frame sequences was weaker because fewer shared sequences reduced the signal-to-noise ratio.

Only healthy Caucasian donors were included. Three pairs of female monozygotic twins, all aged about 18 to 30 years, were included in the twin cohort. Positive isolation kits from Invitrogen were used to isolate CD4+ and CD8+ T cell populations. In regard to this clonotype: The clone's antigen remains unknown. One junction end disagrees with the germline gene, perhaps due to a read error.

The library was obtained by 5' RACE. Sequencing was carried out with an Illumina HiSeq 2000. A universal primer binding site was introduced by template switching, and a unique molecular identifier was present in the final cDNA, enabling accurate counting of TCR cDNA molecules. Specific primers in the conserved constant-segment region were used to synthesize first-strand cDNA for TCR alpha and beta chains. To control for contamination, every cDNA library carried two barcodes: a SMART-Mk sample barcode plus Illumina barcodes. TruSeq adapter sequences and Illumina sample barcodes were added in two successive PCR steps. The Illumina HiSeq platform was used with custom primers to sequence TCR alpha and beta cDNA libraries. Per the authors' processing: Raw reads were processed with MiGEC to extract unique molecular identifiers, and MiXCR was used to determine CDR3 positions. Recombination models were inferred per individual with the repgenHMM and IGoR tools using an EM algorithm. The tcR package in R was used for shared clonotype analysis, with sharing normalized by the product of cloneset sizes. Out-of-frame nonproductive sequences were analyzed to study raw recombination free of thymic and clonal selection effects. Using fastp trimming at Q25 and MiXCR clonotype assembly, TCRdb reanalyzed the public sequencing data and kept in-frame beta chains. Rows with a matching CDR3 protein are joined into one entry that keeps the most common DNA and genes. The V and J calls and clone size come from TCRdb's table, not from the authors' own analysis. This sample comprises 400,000 to 550,000 distinct CDR3 sequences, around 20% of them detected only once. The ten largest clones add up to around 0.9% of the sample.

CDR1 MNHNY and CDR2 SVGAGI were looked up in the germline V gene (reference sequence). The CDR3 holds 12 amino acids from the cysteine to the phenylalanine. Of the read, only the CDR3 DNA is kept; its 36 bases are in frame from base 1. The same specimen was also included in a second study, on T cells expressing NK-cell markers. The second study's paper adds: TCR beta-chain repertoires were profiled in sorted CD3+CD56+NKG2C+, CD3+CD56+NKG2C- and CD3+CD56-NKG2C+ T-cell subsets from several donors. Of the eight sequenced donors, seven were found to be HCMV-seropositive and one was found to be HCMV-seronegative. In several experiments an anti-gammadeltaTCR antibody was added to restrict sorting to alphabetaTCR-expressing T cells. In a handful of donors, the dominant CD3+CD56+NKG2C+ clonotypes were among the top 10 CD8+ clonotypes and accounted for about 1.0-7.5% of CD8+ T cells. Those dominant clonotypes were again the most abundant among CD3+CD56-NKG2C+ cells in a handful of donors, at roughly 28.3-60.1%. It remained unclear whether the expanded NKG2C-expressing T cell clones were specific for HCMV antigens. Randomly selected healthy volunteers, three men and five women, were used as the eight sequenced donors. HCMV-specific IgG was detected in serum with a commercial ELISA kit to determine HCMV serostatus. MIGEC handled demultiplexing of the reads and grouping by UMI, while MiTCR was used to assemble and quantify clonotypes. Only TCR cDNA sequences supported by at least two reads were kept to exclude erroneous sequences. Downstream repertoire analysis used the tcR package, and clonotypes were matched across fractions by CDR3 nucleotide sequence plus V segment. Antigen specificity was annotated against VDJdb with VDJmatch, allowing one amino acid substitution in CDR3.

The clonotype comes from a woman in her late teens or twenties in good health. The chain is encoded by TRBV6-6 joined to TRBJ1-4; the best D guess is TRBD1, with 6 bases matching. The sample taken for sequencing was CD4+ T cells sorted from blood. The CDR3 protein is CTSSYQGEKLFF. The DNA is as follows: TGTACCAGCAGTTACCAGGGGGAAAAACTGTTTTTT.